The 32 T cell receptor beta chains below come from one sample, sequenced in a study of T cell repertoires and HLA-DP antigens. Using immunoSEQ multiplex PCR, the repertoire was profiled, and TCRdb retains in-frame clones only, with some absent. The sample lists some 110,000 clones, 80% to 95% occurring once. No cognate antigen is known for these TCRs. The sequencing sample was made of CD4+ T cells from PBMCs. These receptor sequences come from a woman between 18 and 29 years old in good health and CMV-seronegative.

The chain has TRBV27 and TRBJ2-5, with D possibly being TRBD1 (6 bases). V was cut by 3 bases and J by 2 bases, with 22 bases left in between. The length of the CDR3 is 18 residues. The germline gives CDR1 MNHEY, CDR2 SMNVEV (reference sequence). The CDR3 is CASSLRLRPGHHQETQYF. DNA for the CDR3: TGTGCCAGCAGTTTGCGCCTCCGGCCGGGACACCATCAAGAGACCCAGTACTTC.

As for this clone: The junction shows a germline mismatch at one end, possibly a read error. The chain has TRBV7-2 and TRBJ2-7, with D unresolved. There are 11 residues in the CDR3. Per the germline V gene, CDR1 is SGHTA and CDR2 is FQGNSA. The CDR3 is CASRLAYEQYF. CDR3 DNA sequence: TGTGCCAGCAGATTAGCCTACGAGCAGTACTTC.

This sequence joins TRBV9 and TRBJ1-3; TRBD1 matches 7 bases. CDR1 is SGDLS, CDR2 YYNGEE, per germline. With 1 base clipped from V and 3 bases from J, the junction kept 4 bases outside the gene matches. The CDR3 has 15 amino acids. CDR3 DNA: TGTGCCAGCAGCGTACGGACAGGCCGTGGAAACACCATATATTTT. Amino acids: CASSVRTGRGNTIYF.

The rearrangement links TRBV27 to TRBJ2-1, with 8 bases matching TRBD2. CDR1 and CDR2 from the germline V gene are MNHEY and SMNVEV (reference sequence). The CDR3 is 15 amino acids. V lost 8 bases to trimming and J lost 4 bases; unmatched junction nucleotides: 10. The CDR3 loop reads CASERTSGGYNEQFF. The CDR3 DNA is TGTGCCAGCGAGCGCACTAGCGGCGGATACAATGAGCAGTTCTTC.

The chain has TRBV6-5 and TRBJ2-2, with D hard to call. V gave up 9 bases and J gave up 0 bases, with 14 bases separating them. The length of the CDR3 is 15 residues. The germline gives CDR1 MNHEY, CDR2 SVGAGI. CDR3 in DNA: TGTGCCAGTGCCCCGTGGAGTGCGAACACCGGGGAGCTGTTTTTT. This translates into CASAPWSANTGELFF.

The chain couples TRBV4-1 to TRBJ1-2; a possible D gene is TRBD1 (6 bases). The CDR3 has 16 amino acids. Trimming stripped 4 bases from V and 2 bases from J, with 17 bases between. Germline CDR1 is MGHRA and CDR2 is YSYEKL. In nucleotides, the CDR3 is TGCGCCAGCAGCCGAGAAATCGGACAGAAAAACTATGGCTACACCTTC. It codes for CASSREIGQKNYGYTF.

The chain has TRBV19 and TRBJ1-1; D remains ambiguous. Germline V gene data show CDR1 as LNHDA and CDR2 as SQIVND (reference sequence). The V end lost 1 base, the J end lost 2 bases, and 2 bases lay between the germline ends. The CDR3 spans 12 residues. The CDR3 reads CASSIVNTEAFF. The DNA of the CDR3 is TGTGCCAGTAGTATAGTTAACACTGAAGCTTTCTTT.

J is TRBJ1-1 and V is TRBV5-6; D is unclear. V lost 0 bases and J lost 12, with 15 bases in between. CDR3 length: 13 amino acids. The germline V gene encodes CDR1 SGHDT and CDR2 YYEEEE. CDR3: CASSLAGWGTSFF. DNA for the CDR3: TGTGCCAGCAGCTTGGCGGGTTGGGGTACGTCTTTCTTT.

The chain combines TRBV2 with TRBJ2-2, with D perhaps TRBD1 (6 bases). The V end lost 5 bases, the J end lost 4 bases, and 8 bases lay between the germline ends. The length of the CDR3 is 13 residues. Germline V gene sequence: CDR1 SNHLY, CDR2 FYNNEI. CDR3 DNA: TGTGCCAGCAGTCCGGACAGCACCGGGGAGCTGTTTTTT. This sequence encodes CASSPDSTGELFF. Together with reference TRBV2 and TRBJ2-2, the CDR3 gives the full variable domain: EPEVTQTPSHQVTQMGQEVILRCVPISNHLYFYWYRQILGQKVEFLVSFYNNEISEKSEIFDDQFSVERPDGSNFTLKIRSTKLEDSAMYFCASSPDSTGELFFGEGSRLTVL.

This sequence joins TRBV5-4 and TRBJ2-2; TRBD1 agrees at 12 bases. This CDR3 has 15 amino acids. The germline V gene has CDR1 SGHNT and CDR2 YYREEE (reference sequence). Trimming cost V 4 bases and J 7 bases; bases outside gene matches: 5. CDR3 amino acids: CASSPGQGAGGELFF. DNA for the CDR3: TGTGCCAGCAGCCCGGGACAGGGGGCCGGCGGGGAGCTGTTTTTT.

The sample holds one count of this clone. The chain is built from TRBV2 and TRBJ1-4; 7 positions agree with TRBD1. Germline V gives CDR1 SNHLY, CDR2 FYNNEI. V lost 4 bases, J lost 7 bases, and 6 bases stayed unmatched. The CDR3 length is 14 residues. The chain's CDR3 is CASSARTGIEKLFF. The CDR3 DNA reads as TGTGCCAGCAGTGCGAGGACAGGTATTGAAAAACTGTTTTTT.

This clone was seen only once. The J gene is TRBJ2-1, the V gene TRBV29-1; unclear D gene. Trimming left V 5 bases short and J 1 base short, with 3 bases between. Germline CDR1 is SQVTM and CDR2 is ANQGSEA. This CDR3 contains 11 residues. The CDR3 region is CSVRSYNEQFF. The CDR3 DNA is TGCAGCGTTAGATCCTACAATGAGCAGTTCTTC.

The rearrangement uses TRBV16 and TRBJ1-1; 9 nucleotides align to TRBD1. From germline, CDR1 is KGHSY and CDR2 FQNENV. This CDR3 is built from 14 residues. V dropped 3 bases and J dropped 9; count of bases not matched to a gene: 8. CDR3 loop: CASSHGGQGHQAFF. CDR3 nucleotides: TGTGCCAGCAGCCATGGGGGACAGGGACATCAAGCTTTCTTT.

This clone was counted between two and nine times. The V call is TRBV7-9, the J call TRBJ2-5; maybe TRBD2 (6 bases). Germline lookup yields CDR1 SEHNR and CDR2 FQNEAQ (reference sequence). V shed 5 bases and J shed 2 bases, with 15 bases lying between them. The CDR3 length is 15 residues. The CDR3 is CASSTLKTRQETQYF. The CDR3 DNA is TGTGCCAGCAGCACTCTGAAGACTAGGCAAGAGACCCAGTACTTC.

The CDR3 DNA reads TGTGCCAGCAGCTCGGGTCACAGGGACACCGGGGAGCTGTTTTTT. This translates into CASSSGHRDTGELFF. This chain joins TRBV5-5 and TRBJ2-2, with D tentatively TRBD1 (6 bases). CDR3 length: 15 amino acids. Germline CDR1 and CDR2: SGHKS and YYEKEE (reference sequence). V dropped 3 bases and J dropped 3 bases, with 12 bases sitting between them.

In this sample, this clone turned up once. This chain uses TRBV7-2 with TRBJ2-2; the match to TRBD2 covers 14 bases. Germline CDR1 reads SGHTA; CDR2 reads FQGNSA. This CDR3 is 16 amino acids long. The V segment lost 3 bases and the J segment 6 bases; nucleotides outside the gene matches: 3. The CDR3 region is CASSFLGLAGAGELFF. The CDR3 coding sequence is TGTGCCAGCAGCTTCCTGGGACTAGCGGGAGCCGGGGAGCTGTTTTTT.

The V and J genes are TRBV11-2 and TRBJ2-7, with TRBD1 as a possible D gene (6 bases). Looked up from germline, CDR1 is SGHAT and CDR2 is FQNNGV. V lost 5 bases to trimming and J lost 1 base, with 15 bases between them. CDR3 size: 15 residues. The chain's CDR3 is CASSPRTVPSYEQYF. The CDR3 bases are TGTGCCAGCAGCCCCAGGACAGTCCCATCCTACGAGCAGTACTTC.

The gene calls are TRBV4-2 and TRBJ2-1, with 9 bases that match TRBD1. V gave up 4 bases and J gave up 1 base; unmatched junction bases: 5. This CDR3 has 16 residues. The germline V gene has CDR1 LGHNA and CDR2 YNFKEQ. The CDR3 DNA is TGTGCCAGCAGCCCTCATGGACAGGGGTCCTACAATGAGCAGTTCTTC. This gives the protein CASSPHGQGSYNEQFF.

This clone was seen a few times. The V call is TRBV5-1, the J call TRBJ2-5; D is tentatively TRBD1 or TRBD2 (5 bases each). Trimming took 0 bases from V and 2 from J, leaving 11 bases between them. This CDR3 is built from 15 residues. The V gene's germline CDR1 is SGHRS and CDR2 YFSETQ. CDR3 residues: CASSLGVGDQETQYF. CDR3 nucleotide sequence: TGCGCCAGCAGCTTGGGAGTGGGGGATCAAGAGACCCAGTACTTC. Variable domain in full (rest from reference TRBV5-1 and TRBJ2-5): KAGVTQTPRYLIKTRGQQVTLSCSPISGHRSVSWYQQTPGQGLQFLFEYFSETQRNKGNFPGRFSGRQFSNSRSEMNVSTLELGDSALYLCASSLGVGDQETQYFGPGTRLLVL.

The J gene is TRBJ2-7, the V gene TRBV5-1; the match to TRBD1 covers 7 bases. Germline assignment: CDR1 SGHRS and CDR2 YFSETQ. This CDR3 comprises 15 residues. V was clipped by 4 bases and J by 0 bases; unmatched bases: 7. The CDR3 coding sequence is TGCGCCAGCAGCAAAGGGGACAGCACCTCCTACGAGCAGTACGTC. Encoded protein: CASSKGDSTSYEQYV.

The rearrangement joins TRBV6-1 to TRBJ1-1; 9 nucleotides match TRBD1. The CDR3 consists of 14 residues. CDR1 MNHNS and CDR2 SASEGT come from the germline V gene. J was trimmed by 3 bases and V by 4 bases; bases with no gene match: 3. The CDR3 DNA reads as TGTGCCAGCAGTGGACAGGGGGGTTACACTGAAGCTTTCTTT. It specifies CASSGQGGYTEAFF.

The chain is built from TRBV30 and TRBJ1-4; possible D gene TRBD1, 5 bases. V gave up 3 bases and J gave up 8 bases, with 13 bases separating them. From germline, CDR1 is GTSNPN and CDR2 SVGIG (reference sequence). The length of the CDR3 is 13 residues. The CDR3 sequence is CAWSGTVREKLFF. CDR3 nucleotide sequence: TGTGCCTGGAGCGGGACCGTCAGGGAAAAACTGTTTTTT. Full variable domain (rest looked up from reference TRBV30 and TRBJ1-4): SQTIHQWPATLVQPVGSPLSLECTVEGTSNPNLYWYRQAAGRGLQLLFYSVGIGQISSEVPQNLSASRPQDRQFILSSKKLLLSDSGFYLCAWSGTVREKLFFGSGTQLSVL.

This clone was found once. The rearrangement uses TRBV10-1 and TRBJ2-1; maybe TRBD1 (5 bases). V was shortened by 0 bases and J by 9 bases, with 18 bases between the two germline ends. In germline, CDR1 is WNHNN, CDR2 SYGVQD (reference sequence). CDR3 length equals 16 residues. CDR3 residues: CASSESGARTTAEQFF. CDR3 DNA sequence: TGCGCCAGCAGTGAGTCTGGGGCTAGAACTACTGCTGAGCAGTTCTTC.

The V gene is TRBV5-1, the J gene TRBJ2-7; 7 bases fit TRBD2. Germline V gene lookup returns CDR1 SGHRS and CDR2 YFSETQ. J was trimmed by 2 bases and V by 1 base; bases with no gene match: 6. CDR3 size: 15 residues. Written as DNA, the CDR3 is TGCGCCAGCAGCTTGATGGGACTACAAACCTACGAGCAGTACTTC. It encodes CASSLMGLQTYEQYF.

The V gene is TRBV18, the J gene TRBJ1-3; D gene ambiguous. V was shortened by 2 bases and J by 4 bases, with 9 bases between the two germline ends. Germline CDR1 is KGHSH and CDR2 is LQKENI. The length of the CDR3 is 14 residues. The chain's CDR3 is CASSPGYRGNTIYF. In DNA, the CDR3 is TGTGCCAGCTCACCAGGGTATCGGGGAAACACCATATATTTT.

V usage is TRBV11-2 and J usage is TRBJ1-1; the D is unclear. Deletions cut 1 base from V and 4 bases from J, with 13 bases between. The germline CDR1 and CDR2 sequences are SGHAT and FQNNGV. This CDR3 contains 15 residues. This CDR3 reads CASSLGVGYGTEAFF. The CDR3 bases are TGTGCCAGCAGCTTAGGGGTCGGATACGGCACTGAAGCTTTCTTT.

This clone was counted a single time. The chain links TRBV14 to TRBJ2-1, with D maybe TRBD2 (7 bases). V shed 4 bases and J shed 9 bases, with 25 bases lying between them. Germline V CDR1 and CDR2: SGHDN, FVKESK. The CDR3 length is 17 residues. The CDR3 DNA sequence: TGTGCCAGCAGCCCCCTTAGAGGGGGGGGGAACTGGGGTGAGCAGTTCTTC. The encoded protein is CASSPLRGGGNWGEQFF. Using reference TRBV14 and TRBJ2-1 for the parts outside the CDR3, the full variable domain is EAGVTQFPSHSVIEKGQTVTLRCDPISGHDNLYWYRRVMGKEIKFLLHFVKESKQDESGMPNNRFLAERTGGTYSTLKVQPAELEDSGVYFCASSPLRGGGNWGEQFFGPGTRLTVL.

V and J are TRBV14 and TRBJ2-6; no reliable D call. The CDR3 is 18 residues long. Germline loops: CDR1 SGHDN, CDR2 FVKESK. V lost 1 base, J lost 1 base, and 14 bases lay in between. Here the CDR3 DNA reads TGTGCCAGCAGCCAAGGCCTAAGGACGGGTTCTGGGGCCAACGTCCTGACTTTC. Translation gives CASSQGLRTGSGANVLTF.

The V gene is TRBV29-1, the J gene TRBJ2-2; D is perhaps TRBD1 (5 bases). Germline CDR1 reads SQVTM; CDR2 reads ANQGSEA. Trimming took 7 bases from V and 4 from J, leaving 13 bases between them. This CDR3 spans 13 amino acids. CDR3 sequence: CSARTRGTGELFF. In DNA form, the CDR3 reads TGCAGCGCGCGGACAAGGGGCACCGGGGAGCTGTTTTTT.

The genes are TRBV19 and TRBJ1-5; D unclear. The CDR3 is made up of 13 amino acids. V gave up 5 bases and J gave up 7 bases, with 12 bases separating them. Germline-derived CDR1 and CDR2 are LNHDA and SQIVND (reference sequence). The CDR3 protein is CASSLTGWQPQHF. CDR3 DNA: TGTGCCAGTAGTTTAACGGGTTGGCAGCCCCAGCATTTT.

This clone came up many times. The chain couples TRBV11-2 to TRBJ2-5; 10 bases agree with TRBD2. Germline V gene sequence: CDR1 SGHAT, CDR2 FQNNGV. With 5 bases clipped from V and 5 bases from J, the junction kept 8 bases outside the gene matches. There are 15 residues in the CDR3. As DNA, the CDR3 is TGTGCCAGCAGCCCCTGGACTAGCGGTGGGGAGACCCAGTACTTC. As protein: CASSPWTSGGETQYF.

The chain has TRBV28 and TRBJ2-7, with D unresolved. The germline V gene encodes CDR1 MDHEN and CDR2 SYDVKM. Trimming took off 2 bases at V and 2 bases at J, with 10 bases between the two ends. CDR3 length equals 14 residues. The DNA for the CDR3 is TGTGCCAGCAGTTTAATCCCCCAGGCCTACGAGCAGTACTTC. Its translation: CASSLIPQAYEQYF.